This T cell receptor (beta chain) emerged from a study of shared clonotypes between healthy human individuals. Study in general: Per-donor plates numbered three CD4 naive, three CD4 memory, two CD8 naive and one CD8 memory. Findings of the study overall: Unshared clonotypes carried lower generation probabilities than those common to all four donors. Rarefaction revealed incomplete sorted-subset sequencing despite large depth. Blood was the only sampled material, and tissue repertoires likely differ.

Method: immunoSEQ multiplex PCR; TCRdb's copy keeps in-frame clones and lacks some. The sample lists a few million clones, approximately 93% seen once, with 0.3% to 0.4% in the top ten. For this clone: Antigen unknown.

Material: naive CD4+ T cells from PBMCs. Subset here: CD45RA+ positively selected. The receptor's source is a man between 18 and 29 years old in good health. Some clones in this sample may be carry-over from other donors' samples.

The CDR3 is CASSLLGQRNSYEQYF. As DNA, the CDR3 is TGCGCCAGCAGCTTGTTGGGCCAGCGAAATTCCTACGAGCAGTACTTC. This chain uses TRBV5-1 with TRBJ2-7; no clear D gene. V lost 1 base and J lost 1, with 15 bases in between. Germline V gene lookup returns CDR1 SGHRS and CDR2 YFSETQ. This CDR3 has 16 residues.